This T cell receptor beta chain was captured in a study of Graves' ophthalmopathy and Graves' hyperthyroidism. Transcripts of RNA were the source for amplifying TCR beta CDR3 regions. Investigators did first-round RT-PCR with HTBI primers, then second-round multiplex PCR. TCRdb recomputed calls from the multiplex PCR reads with MiXCR, one row per CDR3 protein. The data show roughly 610,000 distinct CDR3 sequences, about a fifth seen once. General observations from the study: Most expanded clonotypes from thyroid (those above 0.001 frequency) were also found in blood.

CDR3 length: 14 amino acids. Ineligible for inclusion were patients with other autoimmune diseases, uncontrolled infections, pregnancy or lactation. Diagnostic conclusions were grounded in clinical symptoms, serum thyroxine, TRAb, thyroid ultrasound and orbital computed tomography. This clonotype has more than one count but fewer than ten. Its matching antigen is unknown. This may arise from a read error, as a much more abundant clone is one base away. This TCR derives from a woman younger than 35 with stable Graves' hyperthyroidism. Some clones in this sample may be carry-over from other donors' samples. This chain connects TRBV12-3 or TRBV12-4 to TRBJ1-2; D not certain. Sample: peripheral blood. The CDR3 sequence is CAISLFDTDYGYTF. The CDR3 DNA reads as TGTGCCATCAGTTTATTCGACACTGACTATGGCTACACCTTC.